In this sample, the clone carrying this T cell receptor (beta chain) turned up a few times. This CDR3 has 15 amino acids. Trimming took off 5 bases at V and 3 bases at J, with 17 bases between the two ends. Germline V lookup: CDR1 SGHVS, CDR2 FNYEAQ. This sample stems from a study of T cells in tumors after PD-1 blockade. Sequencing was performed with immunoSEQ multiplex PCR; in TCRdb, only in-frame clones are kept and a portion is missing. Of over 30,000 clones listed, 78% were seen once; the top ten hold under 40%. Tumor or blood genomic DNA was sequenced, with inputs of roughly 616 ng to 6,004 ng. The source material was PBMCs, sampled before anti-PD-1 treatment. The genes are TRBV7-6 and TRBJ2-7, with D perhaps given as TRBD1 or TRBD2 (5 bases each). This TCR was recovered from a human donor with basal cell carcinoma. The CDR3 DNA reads TGTGCCAGCAGCCCCACCCCGGGACGTGGCTACGAGCAGTACTTC. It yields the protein CASSPTPGRGYEQYF.